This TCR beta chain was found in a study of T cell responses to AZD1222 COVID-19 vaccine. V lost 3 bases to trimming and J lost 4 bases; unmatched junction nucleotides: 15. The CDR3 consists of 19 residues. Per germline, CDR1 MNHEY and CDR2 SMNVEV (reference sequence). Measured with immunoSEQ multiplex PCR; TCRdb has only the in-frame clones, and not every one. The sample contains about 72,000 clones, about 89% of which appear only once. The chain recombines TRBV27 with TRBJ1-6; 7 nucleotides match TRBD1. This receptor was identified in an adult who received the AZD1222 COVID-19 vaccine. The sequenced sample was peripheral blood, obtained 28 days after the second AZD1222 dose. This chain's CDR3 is CASSFFQSGTATYNSPLHF. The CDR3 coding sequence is TGTGCCAGCAGTTTCTTTCAATCCGGGACAGCGACGTATAATTCACCCCTCCACTTT.